This TCR beta chain was retrieved from a study of T cell responses to AZD1222 COVID-19 vaccine. Study conclusions and caveats: Mostly white British, mostly female donors; authors suggested clonal diversity may be underestimated. Within unmutated variant regions lay the reported targets of nearly half of spike-specific TCRs. Spike-specific TCR breadth and depth both grew after two AZD1222 doses.

The protocol was immunoSEQ multiplex PCR, while the TCRdb copy is restricted to in-frame clones and leaves out a portion. The data show 70,000 to 95,000 clones, with 85% to 90% seen just once and about 7% held by the top ten. Germline lookup yields CDR1 SGHTA and CDR2 FQGNSA. V lost 1 base and J lost 5, with 12 bases in between. The CDR3 is 14 amino acids. A note on this clone: The antigen remains unidentified.

Pooled together were second doses at about 4 or about 12 weeks. Sample: peripheral blood, taken 28 days after the second AZD1222 dose. The rearrangement links TRBV7-2 to TRBJ2-7, with D maybe TRBD1 (6 bases). The TCR comes from an adult who received the AZD1222 COVID-19 vaccine. CDR3 DNA sequence: TGTGCCAGCAGCTTAGATGGCAGGGGCAACGAGCAGTACTTC. Translating gives CASSLDGRGNEQYF.